This T cell receptor beta chain was sequenced for a study of cytomegalovirus exposure and HLA in healthy donors. General study points: Across HLA loci, a later analysis found differing TCR association rates, with DRB1 most and HLA-C fewest.

The CDR3 spans 14 residues. V was clipped by 5 bases and J by 5 bases, with 12 bases between them. Germline CDR1 reads LGHNA; CDR2 reads YSLEER. Researchers ran the PCR with 60 Vbeta and 13 Jbeta primers. TCRdb's copy holds only in-frame clones and misses some; the assay was immunoSEQ multiplex PCR. Counted here are under 200,000 clones, roughly 65% occurring once; the ten biggest clones make up 4.5%. This clone was picked up a small number of times. The antigen is undetermined. This receptor was identified in a woman aged 18 to 35 in good health and CMV-seropositive. Material: PBMCs. The chain carries TRBV4-3 and TRBJ1-4, with a possible D match to TRBD1 (6 bases). CDR3 sequence: CASSSGQKNEKLFF. The CDR3 DNA sequence: TGCGCCAGCAGCTCGGGACAAAAAAATGAAAAACTGTTTTTT.